Below are 7 T cell receptor beta chains sequenced from a single sample in a study of CD8 T cells in Susac syndrome. Random hexamers were used to reverse transcribe 0.5 to 1 ug of RNA. Each CDR3 protein is one row after TCRdb ran MiXCR on the immunoSEQ multiplex PCR reads. Seen here are more than 110,000 distinct CDR3 sequences, about 93% observed once, and the top ten hold over 0.25%. What was sequenced was CD8+ T cells from PBMCs. The receptors originated from a human donor in good health.

This clonotype was detected once. This rearrangement joins TRBV7-8 to TRBJ1-1; D gene unclear. The V end was cut by 5 bases, the J end by 0 bases, with 13 bases between. Germline CDR1 and CDR2: SGHVS and FQNEAQ. The CDR3 has 15 amino acids. The CDR3 nucleotides read TGTGCCAGCAGCCCCCCCAGCGGGATGAACACTGAAGCTTTCTTT. Protein: CASSPPSGMNTEAFF.

The V gene is TRBV27, the J gene TRBJ2-7; 12 bases map to TRBD2. This CDR3 is 15 amino acids long. J lost 1 base, V lost 4 bases, and 2 bases had no gene match. Germline V gene data show CDR1 as MNHEY and CDR2 as SMNVEV (reference sequence). The CDR3 sequence is CASSSTSGRSYEQYF. DNA for the CDR3: TGTGCCAGCAGTTCGACTAGCGGGAGATCCTACGAGCAGTACTTC.

The chain has TRBV30 and TRBJ1-5, with D uncertain. The CDR3 has 13 amino acids. Germline-derived CDR1 and CDR2 are GTSNPN and SVGIG (reference sequence). V was clipped by 0 bases and J by 5 bases, with 8 bases between them. The chain's CDR3 is CAWSVASYQPQHF. The DNA of the CDR3 is TGTGCCTGGAGTGTTGCGTCATATCAGCCCCAGCATTTT.

V and J are TRBV7-9 and TRBJ2-7, with TRBD1 identical over 7 bases. With 4 bases clipped from V and 5 bases from J, the junction kept 8 bases outside the gene matches. The germline CDR1 and CDR2 sequences are SEHNR and FQNEAQ (reference sequence). This CDR3 comprises 14 residues. The CDR3 nucleotides are TGTGCCAGCAGCTCCCAGACAGGGTCGGACGAGCAGTACTTC. It is translated as CASSSQTGSDEQYF.

The V and J genes are TRBV28 and TRBJ1-1; TRBD1 matches 7 bases. The CDR3 length is 13 residues. V was pared by 7 bases and J by 10 bases, with 12 bases of the junction left unmatched. Germline loops: CDR1 MDHEN, CDR2 SYDVKM. CDR3: CASNIKTGWGAFF. The CDR3 bases are TGTGCCAGCAATATAAAGACAGGGTGGGGAGCTTTCTTT. Using reference TRBV28 and TRBJ1-1 for the parts outside the CDR3, the full variable domain is DVKVTQSSRYLVKRTGEKVFLECVQDMDHENMFWYRQDPGLGLRLIYFSYDVKMKEKGDIPEGYSVSREKKERFSLILESASTNQTSMYLCASNIKTGWGAFFGQGTRLTVV.

This chain connects TRBV28 to TRBJ2-7, with 12 bases matching TRBD2. The V gene end was trimmed by 5 bases and the J gene end by 4 bases; junction bases not matched to a gene: 3. CDR1 and CDR2 from the germline V gene are MDHEN and SYDVKM. The CDR3 is 14 residues long. CDR3 bases: TGTGCCAGCAGTATTCTAGCGGGAGGGTACGAGCAGTACTTC. This encodes CASSILAGGYEQYF. The full variable domain, its missing parts supplied by reference TRBV28 and TRBJ2-7, is DVKVTQSSRYLVKRTGEKVFLECVQDMDHENMFWYRQDPGLGLRLIYFSYDVKMKEKGDIPEGYSVSREKKERFSLILESASTNQTSMYLCASSILAGGYEQYFGPGTRLTVT.

The V gene is TRBV29-1, the J gene TRBJ2-1, with D possibly TRBD1 on 6 matching bases. Germline-derived CDR1 and CDR2 are SQVTM and ANQGSEA. The CDR3 totals 14 residues. The V gene lost 6 bases and the J gene lost 0 bases, with 12 bases spanning the gap. The CDR3 DNA reads as TGCAGCGTAGACAGGTCCAGCTCCTACAATGAGCAGTTCTTC. It codes for CSVDRSSSYNEQFF.